A single sample gave rise to the 10 T cell receptor beta chains below, sequenced in a study of CD8+ T cells in alopecia areata. cDNA prepared by RNA extraction and subsequent reverse transcription served as the template for sequencing. TCRdb's copy holds only in-frame clones and misses some; the assay was immunoSEQ multiplex PCR. The top ten clones hold 1.7% of a sample with some 180,000 clones, around 63% of them seen once. The sequencing here drew on CD4+ T cells sorted from blood, taken at week 0. These receptors originate from a human donor with alopecia areata.

This clone was detected only a few times. This chain uses TRBV2 with TRBJ2-6; possible D gene TRBD1, 5 bases. Germline CDR1 reads SNHLY; CDR2 reads FYNNEI. Trimming took off 6 bases at V and 4 bases at J, with 10 bases between the two ends. The CDR3 contains 14 residues. CDR3 sequence (DNA): TGTGCCAGCAGCCCTAGGGGAGGGGCCAACGTCCTGACTTTC. It encodes CASSPRGGANVLTF.

V gene TRBV18 combines with J gene TRBJ2-7; D ambiguous. Germline V gives CDR1 KGHSH, CDR2 LQKENI. V lost 6 bases to trimming and J lost 1 base, with 10 bases between them. The CDR3 length is 13 residues. CDR3 amino acids: CASSLYTSYEQYF. The CDR3 DNA reads TGTGCCAGCTCCCTTTATACTTCCTACGAGCAGTACTTC.

This clone was detected only a few times. V and J are TRBV9 and TRBJ1-3; the D gene is possibly TRBD1 (6 bases). V lost 4 bases and J lost 2, with 13 bases in between. CDR1 is SGDLS, CDR2 YYNGEE, per germline. The CDR3 is made up of 15 amino acids. The CDR3 bases are TGTGCCAGCAGCCCCCTCACAGGGACTGGAAACACCATATATTTT. It translates to CASSPLTGTGNTIYF.

V and J are TRBV30 and TRBJ1-1; 8 bases map to TRBD1. There are 17 residues in the CDR3. Germline trimming cut 2 bases from V and 1 base from J; bases unmatched to any gene: 12. Germline CDR1 and CDR2: GTSNPN and SVGIG (reference sequence). The CDR3 bases are TGTGCCTGGAGTTTACGTTCCGGACAGGGAAGGAACACTGAAGCTTTCTTT. It is translated as CAWSLRSGQGRNTEAFF.

The chain links TRBV29-1 to TRBJ2-6; no reliable D call. Germline CDR1 and CDR2: SQVTM and ANQGSEA. V was clipped by 5 bases and J by 0 bases, with 8 bases between them. This CDR3 has 14 residues. CDR3 region: CSVSPGSGANVLTF. The CDR3 DNA follows: TGCAGCGTTTCCCCAGGCTCTGGGGCCAACGTCCTGACTTTC.

The chain joins TRBV2 to TRBJ2-3; D is ambiguous. V was pared by 7 bases and J by 6 bases, with 11 bases between. Germline CDR1 SNHLY, CDR2 FYNNEI. There are 12 residues in the CDR3. The CDR3 reads CASTLTMDTQYF. DNA of the CDR3: TGTGCCAGCACCTTAACAATGGATACGCAGTATTTT.

The CDR3 protein is CSVGGTWAGELFF. The CDR3, as DNA: TGCAGCGTTGGAGGGACATGGGCCGGGGAGCTGTTTTTT. The rearrangement uses TRBV29-1 and TRBJ2-2, with D possibly TRBD1 on 6 matching bases. This CDR3 has 13 residues. CDR1 is SQVTM and CDR2 is ANQGSEA in the germline V gene. V lost 4 bases and J 6 bases, leaving 12 bases between the germline ends.

This clone was counted once. The CDR3 loop is CASSLSAGDEPQHF. CDR3 DNA sequence: TGCGCCAGCAGCTTGTCGGCAGGGGACGAGCCCCAGCATTTT. This chain connects TRBV5-1 to TRBJ1-5; D may be TRBD1 (6 bases). Per the germline V gene, CDR1 is SGHRS and CDR2 is YFSETQ. V dropped 1 base and J dropped 8 bases, with 13 bases sitting between them. The CDR3 totals 14 residues.

The gene calls are TRBV2 and TRBJ2-5; TRBD1 matches at 11 bases. V shed 5 bases and J 3 bases; nucleotides not matched to a gene: 5. The CDR3 is made up of 15 amino acids. CDR1 is SNHLY, CDR2 FYNNEI, per germline. The CDR3 sequence is CASSSRDRGKETQYF. The CDR3 DNA is TGTGCCAGCAGTAGCCGGGACAGGGGGAAAGAGACCCAGTACTTC.

This chain uses TRBV25-1 with TRBJ1-2; unclear D gene. Trimming took 5 bases from V and 6 from J, leaving 7 bases between them. There are 11 residues in the CDR3. Per germline, CDR1 MGHDK and CDR2 SYGVNS. CDR3 protein: CASSLGDGYTF. CDR3 sequence (DNA): TGTGCCAGCAGTCTCGGGGATGGCTACACCTTC.